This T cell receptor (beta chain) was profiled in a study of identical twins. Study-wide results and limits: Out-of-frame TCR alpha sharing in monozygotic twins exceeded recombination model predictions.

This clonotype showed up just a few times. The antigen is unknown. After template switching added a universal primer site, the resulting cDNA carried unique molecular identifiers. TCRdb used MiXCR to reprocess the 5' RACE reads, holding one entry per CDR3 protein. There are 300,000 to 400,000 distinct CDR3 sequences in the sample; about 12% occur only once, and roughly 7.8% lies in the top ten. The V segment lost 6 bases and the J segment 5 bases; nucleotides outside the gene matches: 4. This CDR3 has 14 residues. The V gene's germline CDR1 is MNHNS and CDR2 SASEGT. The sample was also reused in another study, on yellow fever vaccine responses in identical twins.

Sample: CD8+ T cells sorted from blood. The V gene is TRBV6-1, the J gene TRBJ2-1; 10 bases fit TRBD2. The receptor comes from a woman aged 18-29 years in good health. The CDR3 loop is CASRGTSADNEQFF. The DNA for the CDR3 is TGTGCCAGCAGGGGGACTAGCGCGGACAATGAGCAGTTCTTC.